This record concerns one T cell receptor (beta chain) sequence. Its matching antigen is unknown. This entry is derived from a study of response to subunit inactivated influenza vaccine. Study outcomes and limitations: The authors offered the suggestion that each seasonal influenza vaccination recruits few new T cells.

A single record per CDR3 protein comes from TCRdb applying MiXCR to the RT-PCR reads. The top ten clones hold approximately 12% of a sample with approximately 480,000 distinct CDR3 sequences, around 9.9% of them seen once. The source of this sequence is a man between 45 and 60 years old who received an inactivated influenza vaccine. The sequencing used PBMCs from blood, collected about 6 weeks after vaccination.

CDR3 in amino acids: CASSATTTNEQFF. CDR3 nucleotide sequence: TGTGCCAGCAGCGCTACCACGACTAATGAGCAGTTCTTC. This chain connects TRBV9 to TRBJ2-1, with D unclear. The CDR3 extends over 13 amino acids. Per germline, CDR1 SGDLS and CDR2 YYNGEE. V was cut by 3 bases and J by 7 bases, with 11 bases left in between.